This TCR beta chain was identified in a study of technical replicates of blood from a handful of donors. This CDR3 has 17 amino acids. Trimming removed 4 bases from V and 7 bases from J; junction bases left unmatched: 15. Germline assignment: CDR1 SEHNR and CDR2 FQNEAQ (reference sequence). Measured with immunoSEQ multiplex PCR; TCRdb has only the in-frame clones, and not every one. Here the sample spans 65,000 to 70,000 clones, 80% to 90% being singletons. Sequencing input: PBMCs. The chain recombines TRBV7-9 with TRBJ2-1, with 8 bases aligning to TRBD2. The TCR comes from a human donor in good health. Some clones in this sample may be carry-over from other donors' samples. Here the CDR3 reads CASSSGTAGLVSNEQFF. Here the CDR3 DNA reads TGTGCCAGCAGCTCGGGGACCGCGGGACTAGTGAGTAATGAGCAGTTCTTC.